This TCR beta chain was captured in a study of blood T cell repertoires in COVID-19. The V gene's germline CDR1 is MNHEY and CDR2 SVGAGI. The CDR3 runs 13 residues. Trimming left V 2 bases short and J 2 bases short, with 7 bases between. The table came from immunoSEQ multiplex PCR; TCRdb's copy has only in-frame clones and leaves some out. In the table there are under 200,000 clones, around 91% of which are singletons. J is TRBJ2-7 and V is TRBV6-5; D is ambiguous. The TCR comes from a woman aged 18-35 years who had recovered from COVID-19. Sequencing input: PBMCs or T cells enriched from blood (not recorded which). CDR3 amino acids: CASSYGGPYEQYF. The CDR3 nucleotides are TGTGCCAGCAGTTACGGTGGCCCCTACGAGCAGTACTTC.